Listed here are 25 T cell receptor beta chains from one sample, sequenced in a study of blood T cell repertoires in COVID-19. Clones were sequenced by immunoSEQ multiplex PCR, and TCRdb holds only the in-frame ones, with some missing. This table has roughly 200,000 clones, roughly four fifths appearing once. Sequencing was carried out using peripheral blood. These receptors were obtained from a woman aged 35 to 49 with COVID-19, enrolled during active disease.

The chain is built from TRBV10-1 and TRBJ1-5, with TRBD1 matching over 7 bases. This CDR3 region has 20 residues. Germline V gene sequence: CDR1 WNHNN, CDR2 SYGVQD (reference sequence). V shed 7 bases, J shed 0 bases, and the junction held 21 bases outside the gene matches. For the CDR3, the DNA is TGCGCCAGCATACCCCCTAACAGGGGTTCTCCATCCTTTAGCAATCAGCCCCAGCATTTT. This translates into CASIPPNRGSPSFSNQPQHF.

This chain joins TRBV18 and TRBJ1-2; D is possibly TRBD1 (6 bases). The V end was cut by 4 bases, the J end by 0 bases, with 15 bases between. The germline V gene has CDR1 KGHSH and CDR2 LQKENI. The CDR3 is 16 residues long. CDR3 sequence reads: CASSLKAGETNYGYTF. CDR3 coding DNA: TGTGCCAGCTCACTGAAAGCAGGGGAAACTAACTATGGCTACACCTTC.

This chain joins TRBV4-1 and TRBJ2-3, with a weak D call TRBD2 (7 bases). Per the germline V gene, CDR1 is MGHRA and CDR2 is YSYEKL. Trimming shortened V by 3 bases and J by 0 bases, and 10 bases separated the two germline ends. CDR3 length equals 15 residues. CDR3 sequence: CASSQGGPSTDTQYF. The CDR3 DNA follows: TGCGCCAGCAGCCAGGGGGGGCCGAGCACAGATACGCAGTATTTT.

This clone was detected only a few times. This chain joins TRBV7-9 and TRBJ1-1; D remains unclear. CDR3 size: 15 residues. V was trimmed by 1 base and J by 2 bases, leaving 11 bases between them. Germline CDR1 and CDR2: SEHNR and FQNEAQ (reference sequence). CDR3 protein: CASSLGTGVNTEAFF. The CDR3 DNA reads TGTGCCAGCAGCTTAGGGACGGGAGTTAACACTGAAGCTTTCTTT.

The gene calls are TRBV12-5 and TRBJ2-1, with D possibly TRBD2 on 7 matching bases. The CDR3 is made up of 15 amino acids. Germline V lookup: CDR1 LGHNT, CDR2 FRNRAP. Trimming removed 5 bases at V and 6 bases at J, with 17 bases between. The CDR3 loop is CASGPPGGLVNEQFF. CDR3 sequence (DNA): TGTGCTAGTGGTCCGCCCGGGGGGCTCGTCAATGAGCAGTTCTTC.

The V call is TRBV7-9, the J call TRBJ1-2; perhaps TRBD1 as D (5 bases). Per the germline V gene, CDR1 is SEHNR and CDR2 is FQNEAQ (reference sequence). Trimming pared 0 bases from V and 8 bases from J, leaving 13 bases between. The CDR3 totals 14 residues. This CDR3 reads CASSLAFGALGYTF. The CDR3 bases are TGTGCCAGCAGCTTAGCGTTTGGGGCTTTAGGCTACACCTTC.

V is TRBV19 and J is TRBJ1-1; perhaps TRBD1 as D (6 bases). CDR3 size: 14 residues. Germline CDR1 LNHDA, CDR2 SQIVND (reference sequence). V was pared by 3 bases and J by 5 bases, with 13 bases between. CDR3 sequence: CASSMGGGGTEAFF. DNA of the CDR3: TGTGCCAGTAGTATGGGAGGGGGTGGAACTGAAGCTTTCTTT.

This clone was observed a handful of times. The chain links TRBV7-2 to TRBJ2-7, with 7 bases fitting TRBD2. Germline trimming cut 8 bases from V and 4 bases from J; bases unmatched to any gene: 5. Per the germline V gene, CDR1 is SGHTA and CDR2 is FQGNSA. This CDR3 spans 12 amino acids. CDR3 region: CASGGRKYEQYF. As DNA, the CDR3 is TGTGCCAGCGGCGGGAGAAAATACGAGCAGTACTTC.

The rearrangement links TRBV12-3 or TRBV12-4 to TRBJ1-2; D not resolved. Trimming left V 4 bases short and J 5 bases short, with 11 bases between. This CDR3 region has 13 residues. DNA for the CDR3: TGTGCCAGCAGTTCATCAACAGTGTATGGCTACACCTTC. It is translated as CASSSSTVYGYTF.

The chain couples TRBV5-4 to TRBJ2-1; 8 bases align to TRBD1. The ends lost 4 bases at V and 8 bases at J; junction bases unmatched: 2. The CDR3 is made up of 12 amino acids. Germline V gene lookup returns CDR1 SGHNT and CDR2 YYREEE (reference sequence). This CDR3 reads CASSQTGDEQFF. The CDR3, as DNA: TGTGCCAGCAGCCAGACAGGGGATGAGCAGTTCTTC.

This clone was observed a single time. The V call is TRBV2, the J call TRBJ2-1, with TRBD2 as a possible D gene (7 bases). CDR1 and CDR2 (germline): SNHLY, FYNNEI. Between the trimmed V and J ends, which lost 10 bases and 7 bases, there was a span of 20 bases. The length of the CDR3 is 14 residues. The CDR3 nucleotides are TGTGCCACCCCGCGAGGGGGGGCCTTAAATGAGCAGTTCTTC. Its translation is CATPRGGALNEQFF. The complete variable domain, with remaining parts taken from reference TRBV2 and TRBJ2-1, reads EPEVTQTPSHQVTQMGQEVILRCVPISNHLYFYWYRQILGQKVEFLVSFYNNEISEKSEIFDDQFSVERPDGSNFTLKIRSTKLEDSAMYFCATPRGGALNEQFFGPGTRLTVL.

The CDR3 nucleotides read TGCGCCAGCTTCGGGGGAGACCAAGAGACCCAGTACTTC. It translates to CASFGGDQETQYF. The V gene is TRBV5-1, the J gene TRBJ2-5, with D possibly being TRBD2 (6 bases). From germline, CDR1 is SGHRS and CDR2 YFSETQ. The V end lost 7 bases, the J end lost 0 bases, and 10 bases lay between the germline ends. The CDR3 has 13 amino acids.

In DNA form, the CDR3 reads TGTGCCAGCTGCAGACTAGCGGTGTACAATGAGCAGTTCTTC. Protein: CASCRLAVYNEQFF. The V and J genes are TRBV27 and TRBJ2-1; 9 bases match TRBD2. CDR1 MNHEY and CDR2 SMNVEV come from the germline V gene (reference sequence). The V gene end was trimmed by 8 bases and the J gene end by 4 bases; junction bases not matched to a gene: 6. There are 14 residues in the CDR3.

The V gene is TRBV6-5, the J gene TRBJ2-1; 7 bases line up with TRBD2. This CDR3 comprises 15 residues. Trimming cost V 6 bases and J 0 bases; bases outside gene matches: 5. The germline gives CDR1 MNHEY, CDR2 SVGAGI. This chain's CDR3 is CASRQSGNSYNEQFF. The DNA for the CDR3 is TGTGCCAGCAGGCAAAGCGGGAACTCCTACAATGAGCAGTTCTTC.

The rearrangement uses TRBV11-3 and TRBJ2-2, with 8 nucleotides matching TRBD2. The trim removed 5 bases at V and 0 bases at J, leaving 8 bases unmatched. CDR1 is SGHNT, CDR2 YENEEA, per germline. This CDR3 contains 17 residues. CDR3 sequence (DNA): TGTGCCAGCAGCCGGGGGGCACTAGCGGCGAACACCGGGGAGCTGTTTTTT. Protein sequence: CASSRGALAANTGELFF.

The chain employs TRBV5-5 and TRBJ2-2; the D gene is possibly TRBD2 (6 bases). The CDR3 totals 15 residues. V was clipped by 3 bases and J by 6 bases, with 15 bases between them. CDR1 and CDR2 (germline): SGHKS, YYEKEE (reference sequence). CDR3 DNA sequence: TGTGCCAGCAGCTCTATGATCGGGGGACCCGGGGAGCTGTTTTTT. Amino acids: CASSSMIGGPGELFF.

The chain uses TRBV5-4 and TRBJ1-2; 7 bases align to TRBD1. The CDR3 is 14 residues long. Germline V gene sequence: CDR1 SGHNT, CDR2 YYREEE (reference sequence). With V trimmed by 4 bases and J by 6 bases, 9 bases remained unmatched. The CDR3 coding sequence is TGTGCCAGCAGCACCATGACAGGGTTCGATGGCTACACCTTC. Translated, it gives CASSTMTGFDGYTF.

This rearrangement joins TRBV2 to TRBJ1-2; weak D call: TRBD1 (5 bases). CDR1 is SNHLY, CDR2 FYNNEI, per germline. Trimming took off 6 bases at V and 3 bases at J, with 14 bases between the two ends. This CDR3 contains 14 residues. CDR3 DNA: TGTGCCAGCAGATTGGGGCAATTGGACTATGGCTACACCTTC. This gives the protein CASRLGQLDYGYTF.

This chain's CDR3 is CASSPPGTGVITNYGYTF. The CDR3 bases are TGTGCCAGCTCACCACCCGGGACAGGGGTCATCACTAACTATGGCTACACCTTC. This chain uses TRBV18 with TRBJ1-2; 10 nucleotides agree with TRBD1. The CDR3 is made up of 18 amino acids. Trimming cost V 0 bases and J 0 bases; bases outside gene matches: 7. Germline CDR1 reads KGHSH; CDR2 reads LQKENI.

This clone was counted many times. This chain uses TRBV10-2 with TRBJ2-7, with unresolved D. With 4 bases removed from V and 0 bases from J, the gap between germline ends came to 7 bases. Germline lookup yields CDR1 WSHSY and CDR2 SAAADI. The CDR3 is 13 amino acids. The CDR3 DNA reads TGCGCCAGCAGTGTTGGAGCCTCCTACGAGCAGTACTTC. Encoded protein: CASSVGASYEQYF.

The chain combines TRBV10-3 with TRBJ2-3; no clear D. Deletions cut 8 bases from V and 2 bases from J, with 11 bases between. CDR3 size: 13 residues. CDR1 is ENHRY, CDR2 SYGVKD, per germline. The chain's CDR3 is CAISGSPTDTQYF. DNA of the CDR3: TGTGCCATCTCAGGCAGCCCCACAGATACGCAGTATTTT.

This chain uses TRBV30 with TRBJ2-4, with a possible D match to TRBD2 (5 bases). Trimming took 0 bases from V and 7 from J, leaving 10 bases between them. CDR1 is GTSNPN and CDR2 is SVGIG in the germline V gene (reference sequence). The CDR3 has 13 amino acids. The CDR3 DNA reads as TGTGCCTGGAGTGTAGGTGGCGGGAACATTCAGTACTTC. Residues: CAWSVGGGNIQYF.

The chain carries TRBV19 and TRBJ1-5; D gene ambiguous. Germline V gives CDR1 LNHDA, CDR2 SQIVND (reference sequence). Trimming removed 10 bases from V and 0 bases from J, with 13 bases in between. This CDR3 region has 14 residues. CDR3 in amino acids: CATTKSHSNQPQHF. As DNA, the CDR3 is TGTGCCACCACGAAGTCACATAGCAATCAGCCCCAGCATTTT.

The chain links TRBV12-3 or TRBV12-4 to TRBJ1-5; D is unclear. Deletions cut 4 bases from V and 11 bases from J, with 12 bases between. This CDR3 contains 12 residues. CDR3 amino acids: CASSSRFGAQHF. Written as DNA, the CDR3 is TGTGCCAGCAGTTCTCGCTTCGGGGCCCAGCATTTT.

The rearrangement links TRBV7-3 to TRBJ1-1, with D possibly being TRBD1 (5 bases). With 3 bases removed from V and 5 bases from J, the gap between germline ends came to 13 bases. Germline V gives CDR1 SGHTA, CDR2 FQGTGA. This CDR3 comprises 14 residues. The CDR3 spells CASSFLGGETEAFF. Here the CDR3 DNA reads TGTGCCAGCAGCTTTCTAGGAGGGGAAACTGAAGCTTTCTTT.